This T cell receptor beta chain was sequenced for a study of CD8+CD57+ T cells in acquired aplastic anemia. Findings and caveats of the study: Found in both controls and patients were approximately 29 CD8+ CDR3 sequences.

Germline V lookup: CDR1 SGHVS, CDR2 FQNEAQ. The J segment lost 3 bases and the V segment lost 5 bases, leaving 5 bases of the junction unmatched. The CDR3 runs 14 residues. A note on this clonotype: Its antigen is unidentified.

Sequencing was done on patients that had shown CD8+CD57+ cell expansion by flow cytometry. Patients were untreated when blood was sampled. Genomic DNA, serving as template, underwent TCR beta VDJ and CDR3 profiling. From the reads, TCRdb called clonotypes with MiXCR, one entry per CDR3 protein. The sample shows about 120,000 distinct CDR3 sequences, about 60% of them seen only once. This TCR derives from a human donor with aplastic anemia. The sequenced sample was sorted CD4+, CD8+, or CD8+CD57+ T cells (not recorded which) from PBMCs. The chain carries TRBV7-8 and TRBJ2-7; 9 bases are a match to TRBD1. This CDR3 is CASSPTGQGYEQYF. CDR3 bases: TGTGCCAGCAGCCCAACGGGACAGGGCTACGAGCAGTACTTC.